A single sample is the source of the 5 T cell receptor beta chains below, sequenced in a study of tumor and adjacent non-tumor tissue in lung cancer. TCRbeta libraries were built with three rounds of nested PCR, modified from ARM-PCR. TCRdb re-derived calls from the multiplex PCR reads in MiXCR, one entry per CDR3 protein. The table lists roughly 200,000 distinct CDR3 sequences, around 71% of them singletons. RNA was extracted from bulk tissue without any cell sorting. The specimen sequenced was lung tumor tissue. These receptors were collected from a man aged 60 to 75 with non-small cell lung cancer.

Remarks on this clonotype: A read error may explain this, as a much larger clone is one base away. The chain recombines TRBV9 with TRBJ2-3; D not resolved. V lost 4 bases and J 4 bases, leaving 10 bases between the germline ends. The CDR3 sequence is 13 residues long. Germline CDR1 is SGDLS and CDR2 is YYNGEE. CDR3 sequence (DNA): TGTGCCAGCAGCTATACTAACGCAGATACGCAGTATTTT. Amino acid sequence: CASSYTNADTQYF.

The chain's CDR3 is CATSGGLNEKLFF. The CDR3 nucleotides read TGTGCCACCAGTGGGGGACTGAACGAAAAACTGTTTTTT. The chain uses TRBV24-1 and TRBJ1-4, with D perhaps matching TRBD1 (5 bases). There are 13 residues in the CDR3. The germline V gene has CDR1 KGHDR and CDR2 SFDVKD. Trimming took off 5 bases at V and 8 bases at J, with 11 bases between the two ends.

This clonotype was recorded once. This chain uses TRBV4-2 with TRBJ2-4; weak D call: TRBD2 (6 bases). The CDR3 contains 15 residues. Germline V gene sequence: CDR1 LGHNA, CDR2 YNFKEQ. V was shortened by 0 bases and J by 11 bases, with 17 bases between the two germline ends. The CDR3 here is CASSQDGPEGNVQYF. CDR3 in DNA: TGTGCCAGCAGCCAAGATGGCCCGGAGGGCAACGTTCAGTACTTC.

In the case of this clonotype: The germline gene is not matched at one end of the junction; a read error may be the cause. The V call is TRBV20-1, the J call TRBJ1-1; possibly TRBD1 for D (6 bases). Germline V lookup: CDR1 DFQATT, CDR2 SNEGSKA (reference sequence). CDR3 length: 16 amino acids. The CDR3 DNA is TGCAGTGCTAGAGAGGGGACAACGTACGGGAACACTGAAGTTTTCTTT. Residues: CSAREGTTYGNTEVFF.

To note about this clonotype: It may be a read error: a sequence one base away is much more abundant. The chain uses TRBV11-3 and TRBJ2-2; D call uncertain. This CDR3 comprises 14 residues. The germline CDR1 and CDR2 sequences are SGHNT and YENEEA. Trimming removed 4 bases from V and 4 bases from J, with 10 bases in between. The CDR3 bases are TGTGCCAGCAGCTCGGGTCGAGTCACCGGGGAGCTGTTTTTT. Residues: CASSSGRVTGELFF. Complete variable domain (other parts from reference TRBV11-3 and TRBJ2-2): EAGVVQSPRYKIIEKKQPVAFWCNPISGHNTLYWYLQNLGQGPELLIRYENEEAVDDSQLPKDRFSAERLKGVDSTLKIQPAELGDSAVYLCASSSGRVTGELFFGEGSRLTVL.